This entry lists 13 T cell receptor beta chains sequenced from one sample in a study of Graves' ophthalmopathy and Graves' hyperthyroidism. For repertoire sequencing, the TCR beta CDR3 regions were amplified from RNA transcripts. Following a first-round RT-PCR that used HTBI primers, a second-round multiplex PCR was carried out. TCRdb redid the calling of the multiplex PCR reads with MiXCR, one entry per CDR3 protein. The table includes roughly 400,000 distinct CDR3 sequences, approximately 15% detected once. Sequenced input: peripheral blood. The receptors come from a woman between 18 and 29 years old with stable Graves' hyperthyroidism.

This clonotype showed up just a few times. This chain connects TRBV3-1 to TRBJ1-1; D remains ambiguous. The length of the CDR3 is 14 residues. The germline V and J ends were trimmed by 3 bases and 5 bases, with 13 bases remaining between them. CDR1 and CDR2 from the germline V gene are LGHDT and YNNKEL (reference sequence). This CDR3 is CASSQTFARTEAFF. The CDR3 nucleotides read TGTGCCAGCAGCCAGACGTTTGCCAGGACTGAAGCTTTCTTT.

This clonotype showed up many times. The V gene is TRBV20-1, the J gene TRBJ1-1; possibly TRBD1 for D (5 bases). CDR1 and CDR2 from the germline V gene are DFQATT and SNEGSKA (reference sequence). The CDR3 spans 14 residues. Trimming cost V 6 bases and J 3 bases, with 17 bases left between them. The CDR3 sequence: CSAPWGVLDTEAFF. CDR3 in DNA: TGCAGTGCCCCCTGGGGGGTGCTTGACACTGAAGCTTTCTTT.

This clonotype was picked up many times. The chain employs TRBV5-5 and TRBJ1-1; unclear D gene. The CDR3 contains 13 residues. Germline CDR1 and CDR2: SGHKS and YYEKEE (reference sequence). The germline V and J ends were trimmed by 0 bases and 3 bases, with 6 bases remaining between them. The chain's CDR3 is CASSLAAYTEAFF. The CDR3 coding sequence is TGTGCCAGCAGCTTGGCGGCCTACACTGAAGCTTTCTTT.

At least ten counts were recorded for this clonotype. The chain uses TRBV6-2 or TRBV6-3 and TRBJ2-5; 14 nucleotides line up with TRBD2. The CDR3 is 15 amino acids. The germline CDR1 and CDR2 sequences are MNHEY and SVGEGT. V lost 5 bases to trimming and J lost 4 bases; unmatched junction nucleotides: 3. The CDR3 is CASSLGLAGGETQYF. Written as DNA, the CDR3 is TGTGCCAGCAGTCTCGGACTAGCGGGGGGAGAGACCCAGTACTTC.

This clonotype was observed at least ten times. The chain carries TRBV12-3 or TRBV12-4 and TRBJ1-1; D remains unclear. V dropped 3 bases and J dropped 11 bases, with 7 bases sitting between them. The CDR3 has 10 residues. DNA for the CDR3: TGTGCCAGCAGTTTTAGACGGGCTTTCTTT. It is translated as CASSFRRAFF.

This clonotype was counted many times. This chain joins TRBV28 and TRBJ1-2; TRBD1 might be the D (5 bases). CDR1 and CDR2 from the germline V gene are MDHEN and SYDVKM. V was trimmed by 2 bases and J by 3 bases, leaving 7 bases between them. The CDR3 is 13 amino acids. The CDR3 loop reads CASSLPGHYGYTF. The DNA of the CDR3 is TGTGCCAGCAGTTTACCAGGGCACTATGGCTACACCTTC.

Many counts were recorded for this clonotype. This rearrangement joins TRBV20-1 to TRBJ2-7, with no clear D. There are 14 residues in the CDR3. Germline values: CDR1 DFQATT, CDR2 SNEGSKA (reference sequence). The V end was cut by 1 base, the J end by 3 bases, with 13 bases between. This CDR3 reads CSARANQQLYEQYF. The CDR3 DNA reads TGCAGTGCTAGAGCCAATCAGCAGCTCTACGAGCAGTACTTC.

This clonotype was counted at least ten times. The V gene is TRBV12-3 or TRBV12-4, the J gene TRBJ2-5; 7 bases agree with TRBD2. This CDR3 contains 13 residues. J lost 0 bases, V lost 7 bases, and 2 bases had no gene match. This chain's CDR3 is CASMRGYQETQYF. In nucleotides, the CDR3 is TGTGCCAGCATGCGGGGGTACCAAGAGACCCAGTACTTC.

The rearrangement links TRBV10-3 to TRBJ2-4; TRBD2 might be the D (5 bases). Germline values: CDR1 ENHRY, CDR2 SYGVKD. V gave up 2 bases and J gave up 5 bases, with 10 bases separating them. This CDR3 region has 14 residues. The CDR3, as DNA: TGTGCCATCAGTGAGCTAGCCTCCCAAAACATTCAGTACTTC. Encoded protein: CAISELASQNIQYF.

This clonotype was seen repeatedly, ten times or more. The V gene is TRBV20-1, the J gene TRBJ2-7; 7 bases are a match to TRBD1. Germline V gene lookup returns CDR1 DFQATT and CDR2 SNEGSKA (reference sequence). CDR3 length: 12 amino acids. The V gene end was trimmed by 6 bases and the J gene end by 3 bases; junction bases not matched to a gene: 5. The CDR3 protein is CSAPGQNYEQYF. Here the CDR3 DNA reads TGCAGTGCCCCGGGACAGAACTACGAGCAGTACTTC.

This clonotype occurred many times. The chain uses TRBV7-6 and TRBJ1-6; D unresolved. Per the germline V gene, CDR1 is SGHVS and CDR2 is FNYEAQ. Trimming pared 4 bases from V and 11 bases from J, leaving 9 bases between. This CDR3 comprises 12 residues. CDR3 loop: CASSSRGPPLHF. CDR3 sequence (DNA): TGTGCCAGCAGCTCCCGAGGTCCACCCCTCCACTTT. The entire variable domain, with the rest obtained from reference TRBV7-6 and TRBJ1-6, is as follows: GAGVSQSPRYKVTKRGQDVALRCDPISGHVSLYWYRQALGQGPEFLTYFNYEAQQDKSGLPNDRFSAERPEGSISTLTIQRTEQRDSAMYRCASSSRGPPLHFGNGTRLTVT.

There are many counts of this clonotype. The genes are TRBV20-1 and TRBJ2-6, with 7 bases matching TRBD1. The CDR3 is 17 amino acids. After removal of 0 bases from V and 2 bases from J, the junction contained 7 bases not matched to a gene. The germline gives CDR1 DFQATT, CDR2 SNEGSKA (reference sequence). The CDR3: CSARDDRAIAGANVLTF. The CDR3 region has the DNA TGCAGTGCTAGAGATGACAGGGCGATTGCTGGGGCCAACGTCCTGACTTTC.

At least ten counts were recorded for this clonotype. The V gene is TRBV27, the J gene TRBJ1-1, with D unresolved. CDR3 length equals 13 residues. V dropped 1 base and J dropped 1 base, with 4 bases sitting between them. Germline V CDR1 and CDR2: MNHEY, SMNVEV (reference sequence). The DNA for the CDR3 is TGTGCCAGCAGTTTATATTGGAACACTGAAGCTTTCTTT. Translation: CASSLYWNTEAFF.